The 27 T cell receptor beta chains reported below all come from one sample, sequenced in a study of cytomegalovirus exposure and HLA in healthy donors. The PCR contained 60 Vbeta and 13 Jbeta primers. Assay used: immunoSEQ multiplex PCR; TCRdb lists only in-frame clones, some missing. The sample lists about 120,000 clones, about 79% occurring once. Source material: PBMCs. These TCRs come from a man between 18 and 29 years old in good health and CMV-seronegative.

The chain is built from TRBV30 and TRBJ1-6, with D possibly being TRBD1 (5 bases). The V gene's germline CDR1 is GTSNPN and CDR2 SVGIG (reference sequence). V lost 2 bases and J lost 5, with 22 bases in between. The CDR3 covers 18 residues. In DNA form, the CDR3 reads TGTGCCTGGAGTTCAGGACGGGCCCCAGGGCTGAATAATTCACCCCTCCACTTT. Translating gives CAWSSGRAPGLNNSPLHF.

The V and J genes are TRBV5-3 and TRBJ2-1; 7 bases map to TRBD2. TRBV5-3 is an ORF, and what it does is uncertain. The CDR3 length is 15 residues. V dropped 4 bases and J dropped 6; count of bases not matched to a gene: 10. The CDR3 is CARSGTIRKLNEQFF. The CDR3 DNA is TGTGCCAGAAGCGGGACTATCCGGAAACTCAATGAGCAGTTCTTC.

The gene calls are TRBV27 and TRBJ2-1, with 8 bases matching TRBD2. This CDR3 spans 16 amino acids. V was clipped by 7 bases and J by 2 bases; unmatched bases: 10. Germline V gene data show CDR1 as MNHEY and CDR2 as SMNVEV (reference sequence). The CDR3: CASNPPGTRAYNEQFF. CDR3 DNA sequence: TGTGCCAGCAACCCCCCTGGGACTAGGGCCTACAATGAGCAGTTCTTC.

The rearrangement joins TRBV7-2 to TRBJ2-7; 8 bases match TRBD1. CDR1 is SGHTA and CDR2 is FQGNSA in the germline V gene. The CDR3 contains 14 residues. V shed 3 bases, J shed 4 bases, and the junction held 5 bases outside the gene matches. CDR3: CASSFDRGEYEQYF. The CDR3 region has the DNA TGTGCCAGCAGCTTCGACAGGGGAGAATACGAGCAGTACTTC.

The CDR3 DNA is TGTGCCAGCAGCTTAGACGACAGGGGGCGTGAGCAGTACGTC. Translation: CASSLDDRGREQYV. The chain recombines TRBV11-2 with TRBJ2-7, with 10 bases aligning to TRBD1. Unmatched junction bases numbered 3, after V lost 0 bases and J lost 7 bases. The CDR3 runs 14 residues. CDR1 is SGHAT and CDR2 is FQNNGV in the germline V gene.

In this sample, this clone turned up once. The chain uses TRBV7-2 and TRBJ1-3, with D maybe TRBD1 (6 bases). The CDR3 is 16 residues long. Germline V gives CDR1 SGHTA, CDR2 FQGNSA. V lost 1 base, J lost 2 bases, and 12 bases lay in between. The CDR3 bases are TGTGCCAGCAGCTTAGTCTATTCAGGGGCTGGAAACACCATATATTTT. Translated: CASSLVYSGAGNTIYF.

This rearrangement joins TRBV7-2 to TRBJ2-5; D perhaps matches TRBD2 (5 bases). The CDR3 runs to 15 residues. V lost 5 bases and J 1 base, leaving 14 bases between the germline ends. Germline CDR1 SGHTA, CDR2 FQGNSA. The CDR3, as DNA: TGTGCCAGCAGCCCATCCTTAGAGGGCCAAGAGACCCAGTACTTC. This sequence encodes CASSPSLEGQETQYF.

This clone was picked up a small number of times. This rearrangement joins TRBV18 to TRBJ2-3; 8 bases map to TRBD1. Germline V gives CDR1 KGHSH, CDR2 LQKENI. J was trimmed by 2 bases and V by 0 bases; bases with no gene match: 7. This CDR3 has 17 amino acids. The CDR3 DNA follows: TGTGCCAGCTCACCACCCCGGACAGGGCGGGTCACAGATACGCAGTATTTT. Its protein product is CASSPPRTGRVTDTQYF.

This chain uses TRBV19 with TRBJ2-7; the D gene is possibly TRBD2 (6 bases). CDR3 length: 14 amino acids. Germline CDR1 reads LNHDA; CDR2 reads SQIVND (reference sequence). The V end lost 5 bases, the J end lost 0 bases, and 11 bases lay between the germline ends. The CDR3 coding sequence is TGTGCCAGTAGTTACGGGAGTATCTCCTACGAGCAGTACTTC. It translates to CASSYGSISYEQYF.

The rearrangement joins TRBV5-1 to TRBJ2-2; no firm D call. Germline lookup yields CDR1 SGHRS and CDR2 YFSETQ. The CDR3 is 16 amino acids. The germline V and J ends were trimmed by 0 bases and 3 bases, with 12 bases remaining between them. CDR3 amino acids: CASSLAGAGYTGELFF. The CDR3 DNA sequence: TGCGCCAGCAGCTTGGCTGGCGCAGGTTACACCGGGGAGCTGTTTTTT.

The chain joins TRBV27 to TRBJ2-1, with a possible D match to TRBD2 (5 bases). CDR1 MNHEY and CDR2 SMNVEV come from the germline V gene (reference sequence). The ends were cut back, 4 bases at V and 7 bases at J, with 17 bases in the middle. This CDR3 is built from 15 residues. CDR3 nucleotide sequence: TGTGCCAGCAGTTCCACAGCTACCTCGGGGAATGAGCAGTTCTTC. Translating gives CASSSTATSGNEQFF.

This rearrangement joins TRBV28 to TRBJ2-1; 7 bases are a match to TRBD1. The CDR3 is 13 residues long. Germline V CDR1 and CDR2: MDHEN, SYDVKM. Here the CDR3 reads CAHTRQGWNEQFF. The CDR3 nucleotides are TGTGCACATACCAGACAGGGATGGAATGAGCAGTTCTTC.

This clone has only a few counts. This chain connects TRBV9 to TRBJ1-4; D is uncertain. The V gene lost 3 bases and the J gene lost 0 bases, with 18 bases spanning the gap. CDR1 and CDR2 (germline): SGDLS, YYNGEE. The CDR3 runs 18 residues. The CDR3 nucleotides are TGTGCCAGCAGCGACCCAATCCGAGGGAGTGCAACTAATGAAAAACTGTTTTTT. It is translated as CASSDPIRGSATNEKLFF.

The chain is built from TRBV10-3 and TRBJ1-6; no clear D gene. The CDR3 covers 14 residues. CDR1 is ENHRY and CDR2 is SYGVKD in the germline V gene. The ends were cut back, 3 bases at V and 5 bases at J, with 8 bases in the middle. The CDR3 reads CAISDTRNNSPLHF. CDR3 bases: TGTGCCATCAGTGATACCAGGAATAATTCACCCCTCCACTTT.

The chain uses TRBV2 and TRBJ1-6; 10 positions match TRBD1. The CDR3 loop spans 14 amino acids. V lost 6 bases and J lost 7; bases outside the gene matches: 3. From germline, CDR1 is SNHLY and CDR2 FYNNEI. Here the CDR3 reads CASRLGQGNSPLHF. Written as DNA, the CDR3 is TGTGCCAGCAGGCTGGGACAGGGGAATTCACCCCTCCACTTT.

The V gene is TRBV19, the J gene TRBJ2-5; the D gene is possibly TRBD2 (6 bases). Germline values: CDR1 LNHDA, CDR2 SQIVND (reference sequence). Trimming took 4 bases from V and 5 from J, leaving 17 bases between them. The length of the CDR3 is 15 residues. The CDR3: CASSTLWGGEETQYF. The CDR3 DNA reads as TGTGCCAGTAGTACCCTTTGGGGAGGCGAGGAGACCCAGTACTTC.

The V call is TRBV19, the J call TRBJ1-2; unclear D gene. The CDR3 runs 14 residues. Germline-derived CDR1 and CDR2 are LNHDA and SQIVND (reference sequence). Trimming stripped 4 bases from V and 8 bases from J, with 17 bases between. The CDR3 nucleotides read TGTGCCAGTAGTAAAACACAGACCCTGGGCGGCTACACCTTC. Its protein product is CASSKTQTLGGYTF.

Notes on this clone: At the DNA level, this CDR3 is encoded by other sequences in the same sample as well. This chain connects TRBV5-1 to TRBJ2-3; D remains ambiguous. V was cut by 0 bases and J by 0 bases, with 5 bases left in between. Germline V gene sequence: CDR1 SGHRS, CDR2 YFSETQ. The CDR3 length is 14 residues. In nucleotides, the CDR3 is TGCGCCAGCAGCTTGGGTACTAGCACAGATACGCAGTATTTT. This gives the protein CASSLGTSTDTQYF.

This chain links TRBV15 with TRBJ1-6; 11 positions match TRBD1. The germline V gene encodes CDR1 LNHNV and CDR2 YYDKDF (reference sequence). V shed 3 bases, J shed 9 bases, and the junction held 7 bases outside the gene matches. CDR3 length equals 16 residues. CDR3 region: CATSSPGQGVFSPLHF. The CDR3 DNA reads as TGTGCCACCAGCAGTCCGGGACAGGGGGTTTTTTCACCCCTCCACTTT.

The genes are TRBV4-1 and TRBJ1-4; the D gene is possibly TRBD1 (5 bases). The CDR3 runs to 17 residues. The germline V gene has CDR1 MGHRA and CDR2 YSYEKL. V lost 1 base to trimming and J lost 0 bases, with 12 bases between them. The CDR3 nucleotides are TGCGCCAGCAGCCAAGGTACAGGCGGAGCAACTAATGAAAAACTGTTTTTT. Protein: CASSQGTGGATNEKLFF.

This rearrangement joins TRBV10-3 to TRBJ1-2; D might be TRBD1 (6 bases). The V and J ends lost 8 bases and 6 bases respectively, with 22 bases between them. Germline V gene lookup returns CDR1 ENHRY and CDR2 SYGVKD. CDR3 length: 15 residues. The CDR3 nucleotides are TGTGCCATCTTCGAAACAGGGAACCCGGGGCATGGCTACACCTTC. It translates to CAIFETGNPGHGYTF.

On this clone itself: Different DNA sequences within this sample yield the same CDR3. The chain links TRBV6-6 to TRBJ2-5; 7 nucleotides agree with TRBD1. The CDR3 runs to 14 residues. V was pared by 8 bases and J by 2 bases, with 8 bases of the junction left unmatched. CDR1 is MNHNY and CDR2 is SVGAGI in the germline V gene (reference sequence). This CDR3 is CASGDRAEQETQYF. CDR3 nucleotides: TGTGCCAGCGGAGACAGGGCCGAACAAGAGACCCAGTACTTC.

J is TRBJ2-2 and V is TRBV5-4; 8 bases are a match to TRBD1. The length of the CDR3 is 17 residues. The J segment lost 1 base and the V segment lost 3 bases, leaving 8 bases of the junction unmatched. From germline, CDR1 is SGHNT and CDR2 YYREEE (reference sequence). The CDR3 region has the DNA TGTGCCAGCAGCTCAGCAACCGGGACAGGGAACACCGGGGAGCTGTTTTTT. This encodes CASSSATGTGNTGELFF.

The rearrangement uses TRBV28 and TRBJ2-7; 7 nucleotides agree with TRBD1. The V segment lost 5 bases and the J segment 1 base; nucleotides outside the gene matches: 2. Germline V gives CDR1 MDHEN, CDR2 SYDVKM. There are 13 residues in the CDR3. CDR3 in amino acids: CASSVQGSYEQYF. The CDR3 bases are TGTGCCAGCAGTGTACAGGGGTCCTACGAGCAGTACTTC.

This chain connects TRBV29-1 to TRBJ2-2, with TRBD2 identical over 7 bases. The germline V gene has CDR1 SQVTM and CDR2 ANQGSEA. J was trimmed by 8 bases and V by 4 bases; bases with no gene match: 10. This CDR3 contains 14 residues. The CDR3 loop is CSVVPNPAGGELFF. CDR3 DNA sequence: TGCAGCGTTGTCCCGAACCCAGCGGGAGGGGAGCTGTTTTTT.

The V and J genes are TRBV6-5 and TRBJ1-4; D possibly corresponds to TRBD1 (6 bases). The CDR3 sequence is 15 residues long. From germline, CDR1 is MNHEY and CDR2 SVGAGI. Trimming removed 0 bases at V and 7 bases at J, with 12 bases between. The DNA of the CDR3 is TGTGCCAGCAGTTACTCGGGGGCTTCGGGTGAAAAACTGTTTTTT. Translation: CASSYSGASGEKLFF.

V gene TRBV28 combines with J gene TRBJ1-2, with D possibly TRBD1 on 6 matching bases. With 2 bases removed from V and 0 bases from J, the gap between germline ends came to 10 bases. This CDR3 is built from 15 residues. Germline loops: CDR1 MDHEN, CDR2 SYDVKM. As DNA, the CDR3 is TGTGCCAGCAGTTTAGGGGGGGCCGCTAACTATGGCTACACCTTC. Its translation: CASSLGGAANYGYTF.